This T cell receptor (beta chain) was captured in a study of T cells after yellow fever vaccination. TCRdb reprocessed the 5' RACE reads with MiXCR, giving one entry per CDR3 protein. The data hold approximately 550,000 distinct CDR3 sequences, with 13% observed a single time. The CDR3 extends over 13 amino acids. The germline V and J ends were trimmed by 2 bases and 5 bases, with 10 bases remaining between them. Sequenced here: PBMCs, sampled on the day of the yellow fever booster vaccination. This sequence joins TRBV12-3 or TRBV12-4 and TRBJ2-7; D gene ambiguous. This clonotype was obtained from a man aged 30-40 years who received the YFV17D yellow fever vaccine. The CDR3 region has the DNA TGTGCCAGCAGTTTATCCTCCAGCAACGAGCAGTACTTC. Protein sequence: CASSLSSSNEQYF.